Below are 11 T cell receptor beta chains sequenced from a single sample in a study of T cell responses to AZD1222 COVID-19 vaccine. Profiling relied on immunoSEQ multiplex PCR, and the TCRdb table lists in-frame clones only, not all of them. This sample carries 120,000 or so clones, 85% to 90% of them seen once, and the ten largest clones take approximately 2.9%. The specimen was peripheral blood, collected 28 days after the second AZD1222 dose. These TCRs come from an adult who received the AZD1222 COVID-19 vaccine.

This chain uses TRBV19 with TRBJ1-5; D possibly corresponds to TRBD1 (5 bases). Germline V gene sequence: CDR1 LNHDA, CDR2 SQIVND (reference sequence). This CDR3 contains 15 residues. Trimming shortened V by 4 bases and J by 2 bases, and 12 bases separated the two germline ends. Written as DNA, the CDR3 is TGTGCCAGTAGTACCGGACATAGCGGCAATCAGCCCCAGCATTTT. Its protein is CASSTGHSGNQPQHF.

V is TRBV9 and J is TRBJ1-5; D unresolved. Germline CDR1 SGDLS, CDR2 YYNGEE. V was trimmed by 4 bases and J by 2 bases, leaving 13 bases between them. The CDR3 is 15 amino acids. The CDR3 protein is CASSLLGRRNQPQHF. CDR3 bases: TGTGCCAGCAGCCTCCTCGGCCGTCGCAATCAGCCCCAGCATTTT.

The CDR3 is CASSLEHRVGEQFF. The CDR3 region has the DNA TGCGCCAGCAGCTTGGAGCACAGAGTGGGTGAGCAGTTCTTC. The chain combines TRBV5-1 with TRBJ2-1; no reliable D call. The V gene lost 0 bases and the J gene lost 9 bases, with 13 bases spanning the gap. Germline V gives CDR1 SGHRS, CDR2 YFSETQ. The CDR3 contains 14 residues.

The V and J genes are TRBV6-2 or TRBV6-3 and TRBJ2-6, with TRBD1 identical over 10 bases. Germline V gives CDR1 MNHEY, CDR2 SVGEGT. This CDR3 has 17 residues. Trimming removed 5 bases from V and 3 bases from J; junction bases left unmatched: 7. The DNA for the CDR3 is TGTGCCAGCAGTAAGGCGACAGGGGGCCTTGGGGCCAACGTCCTGACTTTC. Translated: CASSKATGGLGANVLTF.

J is TRBJ1-6 and V is TRBV14; no clear D gene. V was cut by 1 base and J by 0 bases, with 4 bases left in between. CDR3 length: 15 amino acids. Germline V CDR1 and CDR2: SGHDN, FVKESK. CDR3 region: CASSQVGSYNSPLHF. The CDR3 nucleotides are TGTGCCAGCAGCCAAGTTGGCTCCTATAATTCACCCCTCCACTTT.

This clone came up a few times. The CDR3 protein is CASSYGQKTEAFF. The CDR3 nucleotides read TGTGCCAGCAGTTACGGACAGAAAACTGAAGCTTTCTTT. The chain has TRBV6-5 and TRBJ1-1; D possibly corresponds to TRBD1 (6 bases). The CDR3 runs 13 residues. The V and J ends lost 2 bases and 5 bases respectively, with 9 bases between them. CDR1 MNHEY and CDR2 SVGAGI come from the germline V gene.

This chain uses TRBV18 with TRBJ2-7; TRBD1 might be the D (6 bases). CDR1 and CDR2 from the germline V gene are KGHSH and LQKENI. CDR3 length: 15 residues. The V end was cut by 5 bases, the J end by 0 bases, with 14 bases between. As DNA, the CDR3 is TGTGCCAGCTCAGGGACATCCTCGAGCTCCTACGAGCAGTACTTC. Protein product: CASSGTSSSSYEQYF.

The V and J genes are TRBV4-3 and TRBJ2-1; D is perhaps TRBD2 (5 bases). Germline V gene sequence: CDR1 LGHNA, CDR2 YSLEER. Between the trimmed V and J ends, which lost 0 bases and 6 bases, there was a span of 15 bases. The CDR3 spans 16 residues. The CDR3 region is CASSQEGGRSANEQFF. CDR3 in DNA: TGCGCCAGCAGCCAAGAAGGCGGGCGCTCTGCCAATGAGCAGTTCTTC.

The V gene is TRBV11-2, the J gene TRBJ1-2; 10 bases are a match to TRBD1. Germline V gives CDR1 SGHAT, CDR2 FQNNGV. The CDR3 is made up of 15 amino acids. Trimming took 5 bases from V and 8 from J; bases not matched to a gene: 11. The CDR3 protein is CASSPGQGTLRGYTF. The CDR3 DNA is TGTGCCAGCAGCCCGGGACAGGGGACCCTCCGAGGCTACACCTTC. The full variable domain, its missing parts supplied by reference TRBV11-2 and TRBJ1-2, is EAGVAQSPRYKIIEKRQSVAFWCNPISGHATLYWYQQILGQGPKLLIQFQNNGVVDDSQLPKDRFSAERLKGVDSTLKIQPAKLEDSAVYLCASSPGQGTLRGYTFGSGTRLTVV.

The count of this clone is one. V usage is TRBV5-5 and J usage is TRBJ2-2; D is unresolved. Per the germline V gene, CDR1 is SGHKS and CDR2 is YYEKEE (reference sequence). V gave up 3 bases and J gave up 4 bases, with 4 bases separating them. This CDR3 comprises 12 residues. CDR3 sequence (DNA): TGTGCCAGCAGCTCGGGCACCGGGGAGCTGTTTTTT. Amino acids: CASSSGTGELFF.

This clone was found a few times. The V gene is TRBV19, the J gene TRBJ1-1; no reliable D call. The CDR3 totals 15 residues. Per the germline V gene, CDR1 is LNHDA and CDR2 is SQIVND (reference sequence). Trimming pared 4 bases from V and 6 bases from J, leaving 18 bases between. The CDR3 DNA reads TGTGCCAGTAGTAGCACCTCCACGGGGTCGGCTGAAGCTTTCTTT. Translation: CASSSTSTGSAEAFF.